The rows below give T cell receptor beta chains drawn from one sample of a study of blood T cell repertoires in COVID-19. Produced via immunoSEQ multiplex PCR; TCRdb's table is partial and in-frame only. The sample gives under 200,000 clones, roughly nine tenths of which show up once; over 7% is in the top ten. The sequenced sample consisted of peripheral blood. The receptors originated from a woman of 80 years or more in a cohort sampled during active or convalescent COVID-19. The CDR3 runs from the conserved cysteine through the conserved F or W. The D gene is left open where the match is weak. Clone size is not always given. Where it is, it says once, few, many or a class for expanded clones.

d_call	v_call	j_call	clone_size	cdr3_nt	cdr3_aa
NA	TRBV13	TRBJ1-2	NA	TGTGCCAGCAGCTTAGGGCCAGAAGATTTC	CASSLGPEDF
NA	TRBV4-1	TRBJ1-2	NA	TGCGCCAGCAGCCAAGCCCCACAGGGAGCTAACTATGGCTACACCTTC	CASSQAPQGANYGYTF
TRBD1	TRBV11-2	TRBJ1-3	NA	TGTGCCAGCAGCTCCCAGGGGGCGCGTGGAAACACCATATATTTT	CASSSQGARGNTIYF
NA	TRBV6-1	TRBJ1-2	once	TGTGCCAGCAGTGCTTCAGGGTCCCAAGTCCTCTATGGCTACACCTTC	CASSASGSQVLYGYTF
NA	TRBV19	TRBJ1-3	NA	TGTGCCAGTAGGACCAGGGTTTCGGACACCATATATTTT	CASRTRVSDTIYF
NA	TRBV30	TRBJ1-1	NA	TGTGCCTGGAGTTTCTTCGACAGACGGAACACTGAAGCTTTCTTT	CAWSFFDRRNTEAFF
NA	TRBV18	TRBJ2-1	NA	TGTGCCAGCTCACCACCTTTAGGGGAGGAGTTCTTC	CASSPPLGEEFF
NA	TRBV5-1	TRBJ1-2	NA	TGCGCCAGCAGCCCAGCGGGACACCTTACCTATGGCTACACCTTC	CASSPAGHLTYGYTF
NA	TRBV12-2	TRBJ1-4	NA	TGTGCAAGTCGCTTAGGAAACAAGACAGGAATGCATGAAAAACTGTTTTTT	CASRLGNKTGMHEKLFF
NA	TRBV28	TRBJ1-1	once	TGTGCCAGCAGTTTAGGGTCCGCGGACGGGGACACTGAAGCTTTCTTT	CASSLGSADGDTEAFF
NA	TRBV10-1	TRBJ1-2	few	TGCGCCAGCAGTCAGGGCCTTAACTATGGCTACACCTTC	CASSQGLNYGYTF
TRBD1	TRBV18	TRBJ1-5	NA	TGTGCCAGCTCACTTTCAGCGACAGGGGATCAGCCCCAGCATTTT	CASSLSATGDQPQHF
TRBD1	TRBV14	TRBJ1-3	NA	TGTGCCAGCAGCGTCCGACAGGGACCGAGCTCTGGAAACACCATATATTTT	CASSVRQGPSSGNTIYF
TRBD1	TRBV5-1	TRBJ2-5	NA	TGCGCCAGCAGCCAGACAGGGGGAACAGGGGAGACCCAGTACTTC	CASSQTGGTGETQYF
TRBD2	TRBV24-1	TRBJ2-5	NA	TGTGCCACCAGTGATACAGGGGTTGGACTAGCGGGAGAGGAAGAGACCCAGTACTTC	CATSDTGVGLAGEEETQYF
NA	TRBV15	TRBJ1-6	once	TGTGCCACCAGCAGAGATCGGTGGGCTCGATCACCCCTCCACTTT	CATSRDRWARSPLHF
NA	TRBV29-1	TRBJ1-3	NA	TGCAGCGTTACTAAGGCTGGAAACACCATATATTTT	CSVTKAGNTIYF
NA	TRBV9	TRBJ1-6	NA	TGTGCCAGCAGCCCCACCGGCAGTCGGGGGTCACCCCTCCACTTT	CASSPTGSRGSPLHF
TRBD1	TRBV5-1	TRBJ1-6	NA	TGCGCCAGCAGAACCGGGACAGGAGATTCACCCCTCCACTTT	CASRTGTGDSPLHF
TRBD1	TRBV5-3	TRBJ2-7	NA	TGTGCCAGAAGCGCGGGGGACAGGGGTTTGGACGAGCAGTACTTC	CARSAGDRGLDEQYF
TRBD1	TRBV24-1	TRBJ2-3	NA	TGTGCCACCAGTGACCCTAAAACAGGGGGCTTAACAGATACGCAGTATTTT	CATSDPKTGGLTDTQYF